These 17 T cell receptor beta chains came from one sample sequenced in a study of T cell changes during pregnancy in multiple sclerosis. TCRdb keeps only in-frame clones here, not all; method: immunoSEQ multiplex PCR. The sample records more than 90,000 clones, approximately 92% being singletons. This material consisted of peripheral blood, taken after pregnancy. The receptors come from a female donor with multiple sclerosis, enrolled in a pregnancy study.

The chain combines TRBV10-3 with TRBJ1-1, with 9 bases fitting TRBD1. CDR1 and CDR2 from the germline V gene are ENHRY and SYGVKD. The CDR3 sequence is 14 residues long. V gave up 5 bases and J gave up 1 base; unmatched junction bases: 2. The CDR3 region is CAISIQGANTEAFF. In DNA form, the CDR3 reads TGTGCCATCAGTATACAGGGGGCGAACACTGAAGCTTTCTTT.

V and J are TRBV7-2 and TRBJ2-6; D is unresolved. Trimming took 5 bases from V and 0 from J, leaving 8 bases between them. The germline V gene has CDR1 SGHTA and CDR2 FQGNSA. This CDR3 comprises 15 residues. CDR3: CASSPRYSGANVLTF. The CDR3 nucleotides are TGTGCCAGCAGCCCCCGTTACTCTGGGGCCAACGTCCTGACTTTC.

This chain links TRBV19 with TRBJ1-4; 9 bases fit TRBD1. V trimming: 6 bases; J trimming: 8 bases; junction bases outside the gene matches: 7. The CDR3 has 14 residues. Germline loops: CDR1 LNHDA, CDR2 SQIVND (reference sequence). The CDR3: CASRSGQGGEKLFF. CDR3 DNA: TGTGCCAGTAGATCGGGACAGGGTGGGGAAAAACTGTTTTTT.

In this sample, this clone turned up once. This chain connects TRBV6-5 to TRBJ1-3; D not resolved. There are 13 residues in the CDR3. Trimming took off 5 bases at V and 4 bases at J, with 9 bases between the two ends. Germline CDR1 reads MNHEY; CDR2 reads SVGAGI. Here the CDR3 reads CASSTTGGNTIYF. The CDR3 nucleotides are TGTGCCAGCAGTACTACGGGGGGAAACACCATATATTTT.

J is TRBJ2-5 and V is TRBV2; 9 bases fit TRBD2. Germline-derived CDR1 and CDR2 are SNHLY and FYNNEI. After removal of 8 bases from V and 5 bases from J, the junction contained 9 bases not matched to a gene. This CDR3 has 14 residues. The CDR3 here is CASGRRGLAETQYF. For the CDR3, the DNA is TGTGCCAGCGGTAGAAGAGGACTAGCGGAGACCCAGTACTTC.

The chain is built from TRBV6-5 and TRBJ2-7; D is uncertain. V was trimmed by 2 bases and J by 6 bases, leaving 17 bases between them. The CDR3 consists of 15 residues. The V gene's germline CDR1 is MNHEY and CDR2 SVGAGI. The CDR3 nucleotides read TGTGCCAGCAGTTACGAAAGTCCCCTCCTGAGCGAGCAGTACTTC. Residues: CASSYESPLLSEQYF.

CDR3 in amino acids: CASSRNAQDEQFF. CDR3 in DNA: TGTGCCAGCAGCCGCAATGCGCAGGATGAGCAGTTCTTC. The chain employs TRBV7-2 and TRBJ2-1; no clear D gene. CDR3 length: 13 residues. Between the trimmed V and J ends, which lost 5 bases and 8 bases, there was a span of 13 bases. From germline, CDR1 is SGHTA and CDR2 FQGNSA.

The chain employs TRBV2 and TRBJ1-3, with D unresolved. This CDR3 spans 17 amino acids. Germline V gene lookup returns CDR1 SNHLY and CDR2 FYNNEI. V was clipped by 2 bases and J by 1 base, with 15 bases between them. CDR3 DNA: TGTGCCAGCAGTGAAATACAGCCTCTCCTTTCTGGAAACACCATATATTTT. Translation: CASSEIQPLLSGNTIYF.

This chain connects TRBV5-1 to TRBJ1-2; TRBD1 might be the D (5 bases). Germline V gives CDR1 SGHRS, CDR2 YFSETQ. There are 14 residues in the CDR3. The V gene lost 4 bases and the J gene lost 0 bases, with 10 bases spanning the gap. CDR3 DNA: TGCGCCAGCAGCCCAGGACAAACTAACTATGGCTACACCTTC. The encoded protein is CASSPGQTNYGYTF. The whole variable domain, remainder taken from reference TRBV5-1 and TRBJ1-2, is KAGVTQTPRYLIKTRGQQVTLSCSPISGHRSVSWYQQTPGQGLQFLFEYFSETQRNKGNFPGRFSGRQFSNSRSEMNVSTLELGDSALYLCASSPGQTNYGYTFGSGTRLTVV.

This clone was recorded only once. V gene TRBV6-1 combines with J gene TRBJ2-6; D perhaps matches TRBD1 (6 bases). The germline V and J ends were trimmed by 6 bases and 1 base, with 10 bases remaining between them. The CDR3 is 15 residues long. Germline-derived CDR1 and CDR2 are MNHNS and SASEGT. Written as DNA, the CDR3 is TGTGCCAGCAGCGTACAGGGATCTGGGGCCAACGTCCTGACTTTC. Translation gives CASSVQGSGANVLTF.

This sequence joins TRBV5-4 and TRBJ1-2; 7 nucleotides agree with TRBD1. CDR3 length: 15 residues. Germline CDR1 is SGHNT and CDR2 is YYREEE (reference sequence). V lost 0 bases to trimming and J lost 6 bases; unmatched junction nucleotides: 8. This CDR3 reads CASSLGQGDRNGYTF. In DNA form, the CDR3 reads TGTGCCAGCAGCTTGGGACAGGGAGATCGAAATGGCTACACCTTC.

This chain connects TRBV10-3 to TRBJ2-3; 7 nucleotides line up with TRBD1. The CDR3 runs to 18 residues. The germline CDR1 and CDR2 sequences are ENHRY and SYGVKD. After removal of 2 bases from V and 2 bases from J, the junction contained 13 bases not matched to a gene. The chain's CDR3 is CAISEPDRIGTFTDTQYF. The CDR3 DNA reads as TGTGCCATCAGTGAGCCGGACAGGATCGGAACCTTCACAGATACGCAGTATTTT.

This rearrangement joins TRBV27 to TRBJ1-3; D remains unclear. Trimming removed 2 bases at V and 0 bases at J, with 5 bases between. CDR3 length equals 14 residues. Germline lookup yields CDR1 MNHEY and CDR2 SMNVEV (reference sequence). This chain's CDR3 is CASSLTFSGNTIYF. The DNA of the CDR3 is TGTGCCAGCAGTTTAACATTCTCTGGAAACACCATATATTTT.

The V gene is TRBV7-3, the J gene TRBJ2-1; no firm D call. The CDR3 length is 15 residues. Trimming stripped 1 base from V and 1 base from J, with 8 bases between. Per germline, CDR1 SGHTA and CDR2 FQGTGA. The DNA for the CDR3 is TGTGCCAGCAGCTTAAATACGGGTTCCTACAATGAGCAGTTCTTC. This translates into CASSLNTGSYNEQFF. Based on the CDR3 plus reference TRBV7-3 and TRBJ2-1, the full variable domain is GAGVSQTPSNKVTEKGKYVELRCDPISGHTALYWYRQSLGQGPEFLIYFQGTGAADDSGLPNDRFFAVRPEGSVSTLKIQRTERGDSAVYLCASSLNTGSYNEQFFGPGTRLTVL.

The gene calls are TRBV6-5 and TRBJ1-3, with 8 positions matching TRBD1. The V segment lost 6 bases and the J segment 4 bases; nucleotides outside the gene matches: 5. CDR1 and CDR2 from the germline V gene are MNHEY and SVGAGI. The CDR3 is 14 residues long. CDR3 sequence: CASRKTGVGNTIYF. CDR3 nucleotides: TGTGCCAGCAGAAAGACAGGGGTGGGAAACACCATATATTTT.

The chain joins TRBV19 to TRBJ1-5; maybe TRBD1 (5 bases). V lost 5 bases and J 5 bases, leaving 16 bases between the germline ends. The CDR3 is 15 residues long. Per the germline V gene, CDR1 is LNHDA and CDR2 is SQIVND (reference sequence). Here the CDR3 reads CASSHSDSHYQPQHF. DNA for the CDR3: TGTGCCAGTAGTCACTCCGACAGTCACTATCAGCCCCAGCATTTT.

This chain links TRBV6-5 with TRBJ2-1, with 9 bases that match TRBD1. This CDR3 comprises 14 residues. Trimming cost V 0 bases and J 15 bases; bases outside gene matches: 9. The germline V gene has CDR1 MNHEY and CDR2 SVGAGI. This chain's CDR3 is CASSYSGTGNSWFF. The CDR3 bases are TGTGCCAGCAGTTACTCCGGGACAGGGAATTCATGGTTCTTC.